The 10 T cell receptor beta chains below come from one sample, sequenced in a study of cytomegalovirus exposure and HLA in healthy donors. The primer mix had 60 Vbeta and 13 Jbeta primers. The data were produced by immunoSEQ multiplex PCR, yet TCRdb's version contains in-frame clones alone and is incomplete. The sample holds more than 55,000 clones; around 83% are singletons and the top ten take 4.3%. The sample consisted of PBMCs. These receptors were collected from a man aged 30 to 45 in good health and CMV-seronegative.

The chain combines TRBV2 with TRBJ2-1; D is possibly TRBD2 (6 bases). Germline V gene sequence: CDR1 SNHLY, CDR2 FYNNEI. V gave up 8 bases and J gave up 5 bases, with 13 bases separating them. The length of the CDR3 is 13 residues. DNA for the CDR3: TGTGCCAGCGGAGGGAGCAGACACAATGAGCAGTTCTTC. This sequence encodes CASGGSRHNEQFF.

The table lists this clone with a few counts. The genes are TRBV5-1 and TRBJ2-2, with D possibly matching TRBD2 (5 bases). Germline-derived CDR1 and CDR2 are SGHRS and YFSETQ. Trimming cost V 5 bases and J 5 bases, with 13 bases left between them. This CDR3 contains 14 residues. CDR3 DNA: TGCGCCAGCAGTCCGGAGGAAATAACCGGGGAGCTGTTTTTT. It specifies CASSPEEITGELFF.

This CDR3 is CASSPEGVIGYGYTF. In DNA form, the CDR3 reads TGTGCCAGCTCACCAGAGGGGGTAATTGGCTATGGCTACACCTTC. This rearrangement joins TRBV18 to TRBJ1-2; perhaps TRBD1 as D (6 bases). This CDR3 has 15 residues. Germline assignment: CDR1 KGHSH and CDR2 LQKENI. Trimming took 2 bases from V and 4 from J, leaving 14 bases between them.

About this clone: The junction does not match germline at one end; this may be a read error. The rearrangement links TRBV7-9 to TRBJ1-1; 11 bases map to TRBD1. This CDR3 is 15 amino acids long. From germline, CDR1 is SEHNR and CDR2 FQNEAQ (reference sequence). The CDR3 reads CSSSFFGQGATEAFF. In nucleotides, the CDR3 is TGTTCCAGCAGCTTTTTCGGACAGGGGGCGACTGAAGCTTTCTTT.

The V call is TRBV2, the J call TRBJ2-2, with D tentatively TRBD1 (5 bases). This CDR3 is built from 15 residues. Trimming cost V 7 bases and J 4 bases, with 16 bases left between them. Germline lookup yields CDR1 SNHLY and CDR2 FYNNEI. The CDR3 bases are TGTGCCAGCATTTCCCAGGGTAGGGGCACCGGGGAGCTGTTTTTT. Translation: CASISQGRGTGELFF.

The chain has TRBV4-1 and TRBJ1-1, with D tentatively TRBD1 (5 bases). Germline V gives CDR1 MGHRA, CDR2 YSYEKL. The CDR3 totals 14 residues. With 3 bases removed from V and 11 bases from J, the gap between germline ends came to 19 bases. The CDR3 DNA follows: TGCGCCAGCAGCCAGCGGGGCAGTGCGACGGGGGCTTTCTTT. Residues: CASSQRGSATGAFF.

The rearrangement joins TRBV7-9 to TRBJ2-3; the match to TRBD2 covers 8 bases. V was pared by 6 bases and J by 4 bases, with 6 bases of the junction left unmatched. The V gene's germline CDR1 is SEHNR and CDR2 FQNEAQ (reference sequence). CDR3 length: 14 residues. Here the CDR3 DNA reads TGTGCCAGCAGTTCCGAGCGGGGGCCAGATACGCAGTATTTT. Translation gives CASSSERGPDTQYF.

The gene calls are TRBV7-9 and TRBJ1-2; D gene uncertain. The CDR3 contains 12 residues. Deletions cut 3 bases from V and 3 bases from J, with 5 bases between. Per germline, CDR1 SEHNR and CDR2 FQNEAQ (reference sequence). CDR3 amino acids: CASSFTDYGYTF. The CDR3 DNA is TGTGCCAGCAGCTTCACTGACTATGGCTACACCTTC.

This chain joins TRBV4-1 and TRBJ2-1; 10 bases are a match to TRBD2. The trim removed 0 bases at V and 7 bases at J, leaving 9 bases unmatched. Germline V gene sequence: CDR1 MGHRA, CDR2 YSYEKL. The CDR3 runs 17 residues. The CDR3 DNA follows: TGCGCCAGCAGCCAAGATCCAGCGGGAGGGAGGGCGAATGAGCAGTTCTTC. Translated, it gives CASSQDPAGGRANEQFF.

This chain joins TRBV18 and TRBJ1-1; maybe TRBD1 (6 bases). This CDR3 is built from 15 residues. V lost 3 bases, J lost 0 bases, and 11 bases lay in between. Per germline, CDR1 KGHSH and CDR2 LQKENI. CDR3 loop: CASSPDRPMNTEAFF. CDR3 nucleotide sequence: TGTGCCAGCTCACCGGACAGACCGATGAACACTGAAGCTTTCTTT.